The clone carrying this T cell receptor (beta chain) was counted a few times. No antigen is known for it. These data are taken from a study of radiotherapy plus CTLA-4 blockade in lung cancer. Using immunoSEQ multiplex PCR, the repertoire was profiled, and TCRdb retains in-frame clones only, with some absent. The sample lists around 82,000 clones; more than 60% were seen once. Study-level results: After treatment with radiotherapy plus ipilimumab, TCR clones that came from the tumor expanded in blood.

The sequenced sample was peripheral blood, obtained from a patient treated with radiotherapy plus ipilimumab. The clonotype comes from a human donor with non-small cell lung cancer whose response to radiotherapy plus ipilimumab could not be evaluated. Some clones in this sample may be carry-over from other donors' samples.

The CDR3: CASSLVKREVKANEKLFF. The CDR3 DNA reads as TGTGCCAGCAGCTTAGTGAAGAGGGAGGTTAAGGCTAATGAAAAACTGTTTTTT. The chain employs TRBV7-9 and TRBJ1-4; D unclear. The CDR3 is 18 amino acids. The V end was cut by 1 base, the J end by 3 bases, with 18 bases between. Germline loops: CDR1 SEHNR, CDR2 FQNEAQ (reference sequence).